Listed here is a single TCR beta chain. What antigen it recognizes has not been identified. No much larger clone exists at a distance of one base, and base qualities are not known. From its cysteine to its phenylalanine, the CDR3 spans 17 amino acids. CDR3 DNA only is kept here, 51 bases in frame from base 1. From a lookup of the germline V gene, CDR1 and CDR2 are MDHEN and SYDVKM. Unmatched junction bases come to 12, with V trimmed by 4 bases and J by 2 bases. The record originates from a study of T cell changes during pregnancy in multiple sclerosis (dated 2019 in TCRdb). Describing the broader study: The study looked at changes in the T cell repertoire across pregnancy in women with multiple sclerosis.

The library came from the immunoSEQ multiplex PCR assay. TCRdb took over this immuneACCESS table, retaining in-frame rearrangements with V and J assigned. Such tables are incomplete; in checked studies, under half of the missing clones stem from an unresolved V gene, and the remainder is unexplained. Present in this sample are 50,000 to 55,000 clones, 80% to 95% of which were seen just once. The ten largest account for less than 0.45% of the sample. The material was CD4+ T cells from peripheral blood mononuclear cells, obtained after pregnancy. The chain employs TRBV28 and TRBJ2-3, with 7 middle bases fitting TRBD2. The sequence was collected from a female donor with multiple sclerosis, enrolled in a pregnancy study. The bases read TGTGCCAGCAGTTCCCCTCTAGGTCTAGCGGACACAGATACGCAGTATTTT. Its protein reads: CASSSPLGLADTDTQYF.